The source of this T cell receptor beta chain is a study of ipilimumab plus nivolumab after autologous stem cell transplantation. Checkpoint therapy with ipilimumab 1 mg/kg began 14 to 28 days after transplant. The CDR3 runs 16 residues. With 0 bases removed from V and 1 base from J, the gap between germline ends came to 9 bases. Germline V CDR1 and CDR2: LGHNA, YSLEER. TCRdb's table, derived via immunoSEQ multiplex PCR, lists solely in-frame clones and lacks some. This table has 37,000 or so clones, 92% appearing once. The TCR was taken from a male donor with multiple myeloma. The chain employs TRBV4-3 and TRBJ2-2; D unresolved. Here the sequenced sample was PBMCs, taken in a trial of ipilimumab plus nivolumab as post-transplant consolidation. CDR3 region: CASSQDHSVNTGELFF. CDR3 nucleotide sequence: TGCGCCAGCAGCCAAGACCATAGTGTGAACACCGGGGAGCTGTTTTTT.